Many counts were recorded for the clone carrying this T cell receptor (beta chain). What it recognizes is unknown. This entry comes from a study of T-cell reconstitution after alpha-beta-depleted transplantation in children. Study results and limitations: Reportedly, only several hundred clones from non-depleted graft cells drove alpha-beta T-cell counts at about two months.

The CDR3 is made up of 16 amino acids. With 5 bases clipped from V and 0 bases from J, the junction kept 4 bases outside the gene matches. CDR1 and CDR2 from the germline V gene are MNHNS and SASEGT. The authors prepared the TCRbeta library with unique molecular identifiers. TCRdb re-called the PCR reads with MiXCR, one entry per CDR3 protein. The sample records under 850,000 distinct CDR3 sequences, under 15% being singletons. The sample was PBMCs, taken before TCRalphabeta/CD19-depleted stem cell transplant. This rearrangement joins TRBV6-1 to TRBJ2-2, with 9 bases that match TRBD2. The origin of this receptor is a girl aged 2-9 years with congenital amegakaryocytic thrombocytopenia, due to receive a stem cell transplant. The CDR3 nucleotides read TGTGCCAGCAGTCTCCTAGCGGGGACGAACACCGGGGAGCTGTTTTTT. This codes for CASSLLAGTNTGELFF.